Following are 26 T cell receptor beta chains from one sample sequenced in a study of technical replicates of blood from several donors. Sequencing was performed with immunoSEQ multiplex PCR; in TCRdb, only in-frame clones are kept and a portion is missing. The profile shows 35,000 to 50,000 clones, about 96% of them singletons. Sequenced material: T cells isolated from PBMCs. The receptor set was obtained from a human donor in good health.

This clone came up once. The chain carries TRBV9 and TRBJ2-3, with D unclear. Per the germline V gene, CDR1 is SGDLS and CDR2 is YYNGEE. The CDR3 is 13 amino acids. V was cut by 2 bases and J by 6 bases, with 10 bases left in between. In DNA form, the CDR3 reads TGTGCCAGCAGCGTTTACTCCGGGGATACGCAGTATTTT. Residues: CASSVYSGDTQYF. The full variable domain, in which reference TRBV9 and TRBJ2-3 provide the parts outside the CDR3, is DSGVTQTPKHLITATGQRVTLRCSPRSGDLSVYWYQQSLDQGLQFLIQYYNGEERAKGNILERFSAQQFPDLHSELNLSSLELGDSALYFCASSVYSGDTQYFGPGTRLTVL.

The rearrangement uses TRBV28 and TRBJ2-7, with 9 bases fitting TRBD1. CDR1 is MDHEN and CDR2 is SYDVKM in the germline V gene. Trimming removed 5 bases from V and 3 bases from J; junction bases left unmatched: 8. The CDR3 sequence is 15 residues long. CDR3 amino acids: CASSLAGTGSYEQYF. CDR3 nucleotides: TGTGCCAGCAGTCTTGCCGGGACAGGGAGCTACGAGCAGTACTTC.

This chain joins TRBV7-8 and TRBJ1-3; no clear D gene. Germline V gene sequence: CDR1 SGHVS, CDR2 FQNEAQ. This CDR3 spans 15 amino acids. V lost 7 bases, J lost 0 bases, and 13 bases lay in between. Written as DNA, the CDR3 is TGTGCCAGCACCCCAGTCATGAACTCTGGAAACACCATATATTTT. Protein: CASTPVMNSGNTIYF.

A few counts support this clone. V usage is TRBV19 and J usage is TRBJ1-4; D uncertain. V lost 10 bases and J lost 7, with 10 bases in between. The CDR3 totals 11 residues. Germline V gene lookup returns CDR1 LNHDA and CDR2 SQIVND (reference sequence). The DNA for the CDR3 is TGTGCCACCTGGTGGGCTGAAAAACTGTTTTTT. Its translation is CATWWAEKLFF.

The chain combines TRBV9 with TRBJ2-7; TRBD1 is a possible D gene (5 bases). Trimming shortened V by 4 bases and J by 7 bases, and 21 bases separated the two germline ends. Germline loops: CDR1 SGDLS, CDR2 YYNGEE. The CDR3 sequence is 15 residues long. CDR3 sequence: CASSPQLGQIGEQYF. The DNA of the CDR3 is TGTGCCAGCAGCCCTCAATTGGGGCAGATAGGTGAGCAGTACTTC.

The V and J genes are TRBV2 and TRBJ2-7; TRBD2 is a possible D gene (6 bases). Germline CDR1 reads SNHLY; CDR2 reads FYNNEI. Deletions cut 8 bases from V and 3 bases from J, with 17 bases between. The length of the CDR3 is 14 residues. The CDR3 here is CASFFTGGLYEQYF. CDR3 sequence (DNA): TGTGCCAGCTTCTTCACCGGGGGACTCTACGAGCAGTACTTC.

The V gene is TRBV11-3, the J gene TRBJ2-7; 7 positions agree with TRBD1. Germline V gene lookup returns CDR1 SGHNT and CDR2 YENEEA. Losses at the gene ends were 6 bases for V and 5 bases for J; bases not matched to a gene: 10. The CDR3 extends over 14 amino acids. The chain's CDR3 is CASRVTGSIHEQYF. The DNA of the CDR3 is TGTGCCAGCAGGGTGACAGGGAGCATCCACGAGCAGTACTTC.

The rearrangement links TRBV19 to TRBJ1-1; 9 nucleotides line up with TRBD1. The CDR3 sequence is 14 residues long. The germline V gene has CDR1 LNHDA and CDR2 SQIVND (reference sequence). With 6 bases clipped from V and 1 base from J, the junction kept 3 bases outside the gene matches. The chain's CDR3 is CASRKGQGNTEAFF. In nucleotides, the CDR3 is TGTGCCAGTAGAAAGGGACAGGGGAACACTGAAGCTTTCTTT.

This chain uses TRBV4-1 with TRBJ2-2; TRBD2 matches 9 bases. The ends lost 0 bases at V and 6 bases at J; junction bases unmatched: 8. The germline V gene encodes CDR1 MGHRA and CDR2 YSYEKL. The length of the CDR3 is 17 residues. CDR3 sequence reads: CASSQDYGTSRAGELFF. The CDR3 DNA follows: TGCGCCAGCAGCCAAGATTATGGGACTAGCCGCGCCGGGGAGCTGTTTTTT.

The V call is TRBV9, the J call TRBJ2-7, with TRBD1 as a possible D gene (6 bases). Germline V lookup: CDR1 SGDLS, CDR2 YYNGEE. This CDR3 contains 14 residues. Trimming left V 0 bases short and J 6 bases short, with 13 bases between. The CDR3 DNA reads TGTGCCAGCAGCGTAGGGGACATGACTCGCGAGCAGTACTTC. Encoded protein: CASSVGDMTREQYF.

The V and J genes are TRBV5-1 and TRBJ2-3, with 13 bases matching TRBD2. J was trimmed by 5 bases and V by 0 bases; bases with no gene match: 9. The CDR3 loop spans 18 amino acids. The V gene's germline CDR1 is SGHRS and CDR2 YFSETQ. CDR3 nucleotide sequence: TGCGCCAGCAGCTTGGACCCGGGACTAGCGGGGAGGGTAGATACGCAGTATTTT. Its translation is CASSLDPGLAGRVDTQYF.

The chain recombines TRBV5-6 with TRBJ2-7; maybe TRBD1 (5 bases). The CDR3 has 14 amino acids. The V gene lost 1 base and the J gene lost 3 bases, with 11 bases spanning the gap. Germline CDR1 is SGHDT and CDR2 is YYEEEE. The CDR3 DNA reads TGTGCCAGCAGCTTGATAGACAGACTCTACGAGCAGTACTTC. Amino acids: CASSLIDRLYEQYF.

J is TRBJ1-2 and V is TRBV30, with D uncertain. Germline lookup yields CDR1 GTSNPN and CDR2 SVGIG (reference sequence). The CDR3 has 14 amino acids. Trimming left V 0 bases short and J 8 bases short, with 16 bases between. CDR3 loop: CAWSVSLGSIGYTF. The CDR3 bases are TGTGCCTGGAGTGTAAGCTTGGGGAGTATAGGCTACACCTTC. Full variable domain (rest looked up from reference TRBV30 and TRBJ1-2): SQTIHQWPATLVQPVGSPLSLECTVEGTSNPNLYWYRQAAGRGLQLLFYSVGIGQISSEVPQNLSASRPQDRQFILSSKKLLLSDSGFYLCAWSVSLGSIGYTFGSGTRLTVV.

The chain recombines TRBV5-6 with TRBJ2-5, with TRBD2 matching 8 bases. Germline trimming cut 0 bases from V and 4 bases from J; bases unmatched to any gene: 2. The CDR3 contains 14 residues. Germline loops: CDR1 SGHDT, CDR2 YYEEEE. Written as DNA, the CDR3 is TGTGCCAGCAGCTTGGGGGCGGGGGGAGAGACCCAGTACTTC. Amino acid sequence: CASSLGAGGETQYF.

The chain uses TRBV5-4 and TRBJ1-5; TRBD1 might be the D (5 bases). The CDR3 has 13 residues. CDR1 is SGHNT and CDR2 is YYREEE in the germline V gene (reference sequence). Trimming left V 9 bases short and J 1 base short, with 11 bases between. CDR3 protein: CATQGSSNQPQHF. CDR3 bases: TGTGCCACCCAGGGATCGAGCAATCAGCCCCAGCATTTT. The entire variable domain, with the rest obtained from reference TRBV5-4 and TRBJ1-5, is as follows: ETGVTQSPTHLIKTRGQQVTLRCSSQSGHNTVSWYQQALGQGPQFIFQYYREEENGRGNFPPRFSGLQFPNYSSELNVNALELDDSALYLCATQGSSNQPQHFGDGTRLSIL.

This chain joins TRBV10-1 and TRBJ2-6; no reliable D call. Trimming removed 8 bases at V and 0 bases at J, with 5 bases between. The germline gives CDR1 WNHNN, CDR2 SYGVQD (reference sequence). The CDR3 spans 13 residues. Here the CDR3 reads CASSVSGANVLTF. The DNA of the CDR3 is TGCGCCAGCTCGGTCTCTGGGGCCAACGTCCTGACTTTC.

V and J are TRBV19 and TRBJ1-4; perhaps TRBD1 as D (6 bases). The V end was cut by 7 bases, the J end by 7 bases, with 13 bases between. Germline V CDR1 and CDR2: LNHDA, SQIVND (reference sequence). This CDR3 is built from 13 residues. The chain's CDR3 is CASNSGVGEKLFF. The CDR3 coding sequence is TGTGCCAGTAATTCAGGGGTGGGTGAAAAACTGTTTTTT.

This clone was seen once. V usage is TRBV27 and J usage is TRBJ1-5, with a weak D call TRBD1 (5 bases). Germline V gene sequence: CDR1 MNHEY, CDR2 SMNVEV (reference sequence). Trimming removed 3 bases from V and 4 bases from J, with 7 bases in between. This CDR3 has 13 residues. CDR3 region: CASSFGGNQPQHF. The CDR3 nucleotides read TGTGCCAGCAGTTTTGGGGGGAATCAGCCCCAGCATTTT.

The chain is built from TRBV5-8 and TRBJ2-1; possible D gene TRBD2, 6 bases. The CDR3 loop spans 13 amino acids. Trimming took off 0 bases at V and 10 bases at J, with 11 bases between the two ends. CDR1 SGHTS and CDR2 YDEGEE come from the germline V gene. CDR3 bases: TGTGCCAGCAGCTTGGTGCAGGCGGGGGAGCAGTTCTTC. Its translation is CASSLVQAGEQFF.

The chain combines TRBV2 with TRBJ2-7; D is perhaps TRBD2 (6 bases). The CDR3 covers 15 residues. Between the trimmed V and J ends, which lost 8 bases and 6 bases, there was a span of 23 bases. Germline assignment: CDR1 SNHLY and CDR2 FYNNEI. CDR3 amino acids: CASAVGSGLWGEQYF. In DNA form, the CDR3 reads TGTGCCAGCGCCGTGGGTAGCGGCCTCTGGGGCGAGCAGTACTTC.

The chain joins TRBV19 to TRBJ1-1, with a weak D call TRBD1 (6 bases). V lost 1 base, J lost 3 bases, and 21 bases lay in between. This CDR3 has 18 residues. The V gene's germline CDR1 is LNHDA and CDR2 SQIVND (reference sequence). The CDR3 DNA reads as TGTGCCAGTAGTATAGGACGGGGGGCGTCTTTCCTGGACACTGAAGCTTTCTTT. Protein product: CASSIGRGASFLDTEAFF.

The chain carries TRBV19 and TRBJ2-4; D is unresolved. Trimming removed 3 bases at V and 10 bases at J, with 19 bases between. The CDR3 has 15 amino acids. Per germline, CDR1 LNHDA and CDR2 SQIVND (reference sequence). CDR3: CASSMDGGGSEIQYF. CDR3 DNA: TGTGCCAGTAGTATGGATGGCGGTGGGTCCGAGATTCAGTACTTC.

The chain uses TRBV6-4 and TRBJ2-3; D is perhaps TRBD1 (5 bases). Germline V gene lookup returns CDR1 MRHNA and CDR2 SNTAGT. The CDR3 is 15 amino acids. The germline V and J ends were trimmed by 2 bases and 2 bases, with 11 bases remaining between them. The CDR3 here is CASSDGAGSTDTQYF. CDR3 nucleotides: TGTGCCAGCAGTGACGGGGCAGGATCCACAGATACGCAGTATTTT.

The chain has TRBV12-5 and TRBJ1-1, with D unresolved. The CDR3 is made up of 18 amino acids. V lost 5 bases to trimming and J lost 0 bases, with 22 bases between them. CDR1 and CDR2 from the germline V gene are LGHNT and FRNRAP. The CDR3 loop is CASGLLSDFSTMNTEAFF. Written as DNA, the CDR3 is TGTGCTAGTGGTCTCCTCTCAGACTTTTCAACCATGAACACTGAAGCTTTCTTT.

The CDR3 here is CASSVDPAGNQETQYF. CDR3 DNA sequence: TGTGCCAGCAGCGTAGATCCAGCGGGAAACCAAGAGACCCAGTACTTC. This sequence joins TRBV9 and TRBJ2-5, with 7 nucleotides matching TRBD2. The CDR3 consists of 16 residues. Germline CDR1 and CDR2: SGDLS and YYNGEE. After removal of 0 bases from V and 0 bases from J, the junction contained 5 bases not matched to a gene.

The chain links TRBV10-1 to TRBJ2-2; D unclear. Germline V CDR1 and CDR2: WNHNN, SYGVQD (reference sequence). Trimming stripped 0 bases from V and 6 bases from J, with 5 bases between. The length of the CDR3 is 13 residues. The CDR3 DNA reads TGCGCCAGCAGTGAGTCGGCATCCGGGGAGCTGTTTTTT. Translated, it gives CASSESASGELFF.